These 24 T cell receptor beta chains came from one sample sequenced in a study of T cells in Graves' hyperthyroidism and ophthalmopathy. RNA transcripts yielded amplified TCR beta CDR3 regions. A first-round RT-PCR of the TCR CDR3 used the HTBI primer set. TCRdb called the multiplex PCR reads again in MiXCR, with one record for every CDR3 protein. The sample shows approximately 410,000 distinct CDR3 sequences, roughly 14% of them seen only once. The sequenced sample was blood. The source of these receptors is a man younger than 30 with Graves' ophthalmopathy.

The chain combines TRBV7-2 with TRBJ1-1, with D hard to call. The CDR3 totals 12 residues. The V gene lost 1 base and the J gene lost 11 bases, with 11 bases spanning the gap. CDR1 and CDR2 from the germline V gene are SGHTA and FQGNSA. The DNA of the CDR3 is TGTGCCAGCAGCTTAGTTCCAACGGGCGCTTTCTTT. It is translated as CASSLVPTGAFF.

This clonotype was found many times. The rearrangement links TRBV27 to TRBJ2-2; possible D gene TRBD2, 6 bases. The CDR3 spans 13 residues. Germline CDR1 MNHEY, CDR2 SMNVEV (reference sequence). The V end lost 4 bases, the J end lost 4 bases, and 7 bases lay between the germline ends. This CDR3 reads CASSYSGTGELFF. CDR3 nucleotide sequence: TGTGCCAGCAGTTATAGCGGCACCGGGGAGCTGTTTTTT.

This clonotype was seen ten or more times. The genes are TRBV18 and TRBJ1-5; D unresolved. Germline CDR1 and CDR2: KGHSH and LQKENI. The V gene lost 1 base and the J gene lost 6 bases, with 13 bases spanning the gap. This CDR3 region has 15 residues. The CDR3 nucleotides read TGTGCCAGCTCACCACGGCAGGAGGTCGCTCAGCCCCAGCATTTT. Its translation is CASSPRQEVAQPQHF.

This clonotype was found a few times. This chain connects TRBV27 to TRBJ2-3; 10 bases are a match to TRBD2. V shed 4 bases and J 6 bases; nucleotides not matched to a gene: 7. This CDR3 spans 15 amino acids. Per germline, CDR1 MNHEY and CDR2 SMNVEV (reference sequence). Here the CDR3 reads CASSSSGGQADTQYF. CDR3 nucleotide sequence: TGTGCCAGCAGTTCTAGCGGGGGCCAGGCTGATACGCAGTATTTT.

This clonotype has at least ten counts. A junction boundary mismatches the germline segment, possibly from a read error. The chain carries TRBV11-2 and TRBJ1-2; no reliable D call. This CDR3 spans 12 amino acids. Germline-derived CDR1 and CDR2 are SGHAT and FQNNGV. The CDR3 loop is CASSLVPHSQAF. In DNA form, the CDR3 reads TGTGCCAGCAGCTTAGTCCCCCACTCCCAGGCCTTC.

V usage is TRBV11-2 and J usage is TRBJ2-2; 12 nucleotides agree with TRBD2. This CDR3 region has 17 residues. Germline CDR1 and CDR2: SGHAT and FQNNGV. The ends lost 5 bases at V and 0 bases at J; junction bases unmatched: 4. The CDR3 sequence: CASSPRLAGANTGELFF. CDR3 coding DNA: TGTGCCAGCAGCCCGCGACTAGCGGGAGCGAACACCGGGGAGCTGTTTTTT.

This clonotype showed up many times. CDR3 loop: CASHRLQARGGPPDTQYF. Here the CDR3 DNA reads TGTGCCAGCCATCGGTTACAAGCCCGCGGGGGCCCCCCGGATACGCAGTATTTT. V usage is TRBV6-2 or TRBV6-3 and J usage is TRBJ2-3; weak D call: TRBD2 (7 bases). The CDR3 loop spans 18 amino acids. Trimming shortened V by 8 bases and J by 6 bases, and 30 bases separated the two germline ends. Germline-derived CDR1 and CDR2 are MNHEY and SVGEGT.

In this sample, this clonotype turned up many times. This chain uses TRBV11-2 with TRBJ2-1; TRBD2 aligns across 10 bases. The trim removed 6 bases at V and 6 bases at J, leaving 8 bases unmatched. CDR1 SGHAT and CDR2 FQNNGV come from the germline V gene. This CDR3 comprises 15 residues. The chain's CDR3 is CASRSGTSDFNEQFF. The DNA for the CDR3 is TGTGCCAGCAGGTCCGGGACTAGCGATTTCAATGAGCAGTTCTTC. The full variable domain, its missing parts supplied by reference TRBV11-2 and TRBJ2-1, is EAGVAQSPRYKIIEKRQSVAFWCNPISGHATLYWYQQILGQGPKLLIQFQNNGVVDDSQLPKDRFSAERLKGVDSTLKIQPAKLEDSAVYLCASRSGTSDFNEQFFGPGTRLTVL.

This clonotype came up many times. The CDR3 sequence: CASSTGWQPQHF. The CDR3 DNA is TGTGCCAGCAGTACAGGGTGGCAGCCCCAGCATTTT. The chain has TRBV28 and TRBJ1-5, with D perhaps TRBD1 (6 bases). Germline CDR1 and CDR2: MDHEN and SYDVKM. CDR3 length: 12 residues. Trimming took off 5 bases at V and 7 bases at J, with 9 bases between the two ends.

The gene calls are TRBV10-3 and TRBJ2-1; TRBD2 matches 8 bases. J lost 4 bases, V lost 0 bases, and 5 bases had no gene match. Germline-derived CDR1 and CDR2 are ENHRY and SYGVKD. The CDR3 covers 16 residues. CDR3 nucleotide sequence: TGTGCCATCAGTGAGTCTAGCGGGGTATTTTACAATGAGCAGTTCTTC. As protein: CAISESSGVFYNEQFF.

In its sample, this clonotype was seen many times. This chain uses TRBV5-1 with TRBJ2-7, with a tentative D call TRBD2 (6 bases). V gave up 0 bases and J gave up 6 bases, with 22 bases separating them. Germline values: CDR1 SGHRS, CDR2 YFSETQ. The length of the CDR3 is 17 residues. Here the CDR3 reads CASSLDPPGGTWFEQYF. CDR3 bases: TGCGCCAGCAGCTTGGATCCCCCGGGCGGGACCTGGTTCGAGCAGTACTTC.

The sample holds many counts of this clonotype. The chain recombines TRBV2 with TRBJ1-2; D perhaps matches TRBD1 (6 bases). Germline-derived CDR1 and CDR2 are SNHLY and FYNNEI. This CDR3 has 12 residues. V dropped 2 bases and J dropped 5 bases, with 6 bases sitting between them. CDR3 sequence: CASSERGYGYTF. The CDR3 DNA reads as TGTGCCAGCAGTGAAAGGGGGTATGGCTACACCTTC. The full variable domain, completed using reference TRBV2 and TRBJ1-2, is EPEVTQTPSHQVTQMGQEVILRCVPISNHLYFYWYRQILGQKVEFLVSFYNNEISEKSEIFDDQFSVERPDGSNFTLKIRSTKLEDSAMYFCASSERGYGYTFGSGTRLTVV.

This clonotype was seen repeatedly, ten times or more. The chain carries TRBV5-1 and TRBJ2-7; the match to TRBD2 covers 9 bases. Losses at the gene ends were 4 bases for V and 0 bases for J; bases not matched to a gene: 5. The CDR3 runs to 15 residues. Germline values: CDR1 SGHRS, CDR2 YFSETQ. This CDR3 is CASSESGRPSYEQYF. CDR3 DNA sequence: TGCGCCAGCAGCGAAAGCGGGAGGCCCTCCTACGAGCAGTACTTC.

This clonotype was counted at least ten times. The chain carries TRBV6-1 and TRBJ2-1, with 8 positions matching TRBD2. V lost 3 bases and J lost 7; bases outside the gene matches: 2. Germline lookup yields CDR1 MNHNS and CDR2 SASEGT. The CDR3 has 13 amino acids. The CDR3 nucleotides are TGTGCCAGCAGTGACGAGCGGGGGAATGAGCAGTTCTTC. Translation: CASSDERGNEQFF.

The count of this clonotype is one. This chain links TRBV19 with TRBJ2-7; 9 nucleotides match TRBD1. Germline V gene lookup returns CDR1 LNHDA and CDR2 SQIVND (reference sequence). V lost 7 bases, J lost 0 bases, and 4 bases stayed unmatched. The CDR3 has 14 amino acids. The CDR3 DNA is TGTGCCAGTAAACCGGGACAGGGCTCCTACGAGCAGTACTTC. Protein: CASKPGQGSYEQYF.

The chain links TRBV19 to TRBJ1-1; 11 positions match TRBD1. CDR1 and CDR2 (germline): LNHDA, SQIVND (reference sequence). CDR3 size: 16 residues. The V segment lost 1 base and the J segment 10 bases; nucleotides outside the gene matches: 11. The CDR3 coding sequence is TGTGCCAGTAGTATAGTTGGTAGGGGGACAGGGGGTCGAGCTTTCTTT. This gives the protein CASSIVGRGTGGRAFF.

This clonotype came up a few times. The rearrangement links TRBV20-1 to TRBJ2-1; 16 nucleotides match TRBD2. This CDR3 contains 18 residues. Germline values: CDR1 DFQATT, CDR2 SNEGSKA (reference sequence). J gave up 0 bases and V 6 bases, and 8 bases lay outside the gene matches. CDR3 protein: CSAYPGLAGGSSYNEQFF. The CDR3 nucleotides are TGCAGTGCATACCCGGGACTAGCGGGAGGGAGCTCCTACAATGAGCAGTTCTTC.

Many counts were recorded for this clonotype. The chain uses TRBV27 and TRBJ1-2, with D unclear. CDR1 and CDR2 from the germline V gene are MNHEY and SMNVEV (reference sequence). V was clipped by 4 bases and J by 8 bases, with 17 bases between them. This CDR3 spans 14 amino acids. The CDR3 DNA sequence: TGTGCCAGCAGTTCGGCAGACGGAGTTAAGGGCTACACCTTC. Translation: CASSSADGVKGYTF.

The table lists this clonotype with many counts. This chain links TRBV6-5 with TRBJ2-3; D call uncertain. Germline CDR1 reads MNHEY; CDR2 reads SVGAGI. The CDR3 length is 16 residues. V was pared by 0 bases and J by 0 bases, with 10 bases between. In DNA, the CDR3 is TGTGCCAGCAGTTACTCGAATAGAAAAAGCACAGATACGCAGTATTTT. It encodes CASSYSNRKSTDTQYF.

At least ten counts were recorded for this clonotype. V gene TRBV24-1 combines with J gene TRBJ2-1, with D possibly matching TRBD2 (6 bases). V gave up 9 bases and J gave up 4 bases, with 9 bases separating them. The CDR3 runs 12 residues. Germline CDR1 is KGHDR and CDR2 is SFDVKD. CDR3 DNA sequence: TGTGCCACCGGCGGGGAGTACAATGAGCAGTTCTTC. This encodes CATGGEYNEQFF.

The V gene is TRBV12-3 or TRBV12-4, the J gene TRBJ2-1; 8 positions match TRBD1. There are 16 residues in the CDR3. J gave up 5 bases and V 9 bases, and 15 bases lay outside the gene matches. The chain's CDR3 is CASSPPETGANNEQFF. CDR3 nucleotide sequence: TGTGCCAGTAGTCCCCCCGAGACAGGGGCCAACAATGAGCAGTTCTTC.

This clonotype was detected a few times. The chain links TRBV7-2 to TRBJ2-7, with D unresolved. Germline V gene data show CDR1 as SGHTA and CDR2 as FQGNSA. The CDR3 runs 16 residues. V was trimmed by 5 bases and J by 0 bases, leaving 17 bases between them. For the CDR3, the DNA is TGTGCCAGCAGCCAAGAATATGAGGCCAGCTCCTACGAGCAGTACTTC. It is translated as CASSQEYEASSYEQYF.

This clonotype was seen repeatedly, ten times or more. This chain links TRBV10-3 with TRBJ2-7; TRBD2 agrees at 9 bases. Germline V CDR1 and CDR2: ENHRY, SYGVKD. J gave up 3 bases and V 3 bases, and 6 bases lay outside the gene matches. This CDR3 has 15 residues. DNA of the CDR3: TGTGCCATCAGTGACGTTGATAGCGGGGGCTACGAGCAGTACTTC. The encoded protein is CAISDVDSGGYEQYF.

There are many counts of this clonotype. This chain connects TRBV3-1 to TRBJ1-1; 12 bases match TRBD1. The V gene's germline CDR1 is LGHDT and CDR2 YNNKEL (reference sequence). The CDR3 totals 16 residues. V lost 7 bases to trimming and J lost 5 bases; unmatched junction nucleotides: 11. The CDR3 region has the DNA TGTGCCAGCACCCGCCGGGACAGGGGGCCAGGGACTGAAGCTTTCTTT. This gives the protein CASTRRDRGPGTEAFF.